This T cell receptor beta chain was captured by sequencing in a study of blood T cell repertoires in COVID-19. The junction had 7 bases not matched to a gene; V was cut back by 7 bases and J by 5 bases. The germline V gene encodes CDR1 GTSNPN and CDR2 SVGIG (reference sequence). The CDR3 runs to 14 residues. Profiling relied on immunoSEQ multiplex PCR, and the TCRdb table lists in-frame clones only, not all of them. The table shows around 330,000 clones, with 85% to 90% occurring only once. Sequences were obtained from peripheral blood. V is TRBV30 and J is TRBJ2-2; 10 bases fit TRBD2. This clonotype was obtained from a woman between 45 and 60 years old with active or convalescent COVID-19. The chain's CDR3 is CASLGLARTGELFF. CDR3 DNA: TGTGCCTCTTTGGGACTAGCGAGGACCGGGGAGCTGTTTTTT. Combining the CDR3 with reference TRBV30 and TRBJ2-2 gives the whole variable domain SQTIHQWPATLVQPVGSPLSLECTVEGTSNPNLYWYRQAAGRGLQLLFYSVGIGQISSEVPQNLSASRPQDRQFILSSKKLLLSDSGFYLCASLGLARTGELFFGEGSRLTVL.